The 29 T cell receptor beta chains below were found in one sample sequenced in a study of cytomegalovirus exposure and HLA in healthy donors (dated by TCRdb to 2015 to 2018). Libraries were constructed by the immunoSEQ multiplex PCR assay. For the multiplex PCR, a mixture combining 60 forward primers for TCR Vbeta segments and 13 reverse primers for TCR Jbeta segments was used. Here the immuneACCESS table is served through TCRdb, limited to in-frame sequences with V and J called. Missing clones are a known gap in these copies; in checked studies unresolved V genes cover under half, and the rest lacks a known reason. The sample records over 200,000 clones, approximately 90% of which are singletons. 0.95% to 1.1% of the sample is held by the ten biggest clonotypes. Sequenced input: PBMCs. The receptor source for this set is a woman in her late teens or twenties in good health and CMV-seronegative.

The chain carries TRBV30 and TRBJ1-1; D gene ambiguous. V lost 2 bases, J lost 9 bases, and 16 bases lay in between. CDR1 and CDR2 (germline): GTSNPN, SVGIG (reference sequence). CDR3 length: 13 residues. In DNA, the CDR3 is TGTGCCTGGAGTCCGGTCGCTTATGTCCAAGCTTTCTTT. Translating it yields CAWSPVAYVQAFF.

This clone has only a few counts. The chain uses TRBV19 and TRBJ2-7, with 8 bases identical to TRBD1. CDR1 and CDR2 from the germline V gene are LNHDA and SQIVND (reference sequence). The J segment lost 5 bases and the V segment lost 5 bases, leaving 11 bases of the junction unmatched. This CDR3 is 15 amino acids long. CDR3 sequence reads: CASSSPWQGANEQYF. As DNA, the CDR3 is TGTGCCAGTAGTTCCCCTTGGCAGGGGGCAAACGAGCAGTACTTC.

The rearrangement uses TRBV6-6 and TRBJ1-4; TRBD1 matches 9 bases. The J segment lost 10 bases and the V segment lost 5 bases, leaving 11 bases of the junction unmatched. The germline gives CDR1 MNHNY, CDR2 SVGAGI (reference sequence). This CDR3 has 15 residues. The CDR3 DNA is TGTGCCAGCAGTCACCGCGGACAGGGGACTCCAAAACTGTTTTTT. This encodes CASSHRGQGTPKLFF.

A remark on this clone: Other DNA sequences in this specimen translate into the identical CDR3. V gene TRBV5-1 combines with J gene TRBJ2-2; D is unresolved. Germline loops: CDR1 SGHRS, CDR2 YFSETQ. This CDR3 spans 15 amino acids. The ends were cut back, 0 bases at V and 0 bases at J, with 6 bases in the middle. CDR3 protein: CASSLATANTGELFF. The CDR3 DNA reads as TGCGCCAGCAGCTTGGCCACAGCGAACACCGGGGAGCTGTTTTTT.

This rearrangement joins TRBV4-2 to TRBJ2-5; D gene ambiguous. Trimming took off 1 base at V and 5 bases at J, with 11 bases between the two ends. Germline-derived CDR1 and CDR2 are LGHNA and YNFKEQ. The CDR3 sequence is 14 residues long. The DNA of the CDR3 is TGTGCCAGCAGCCAAGGTGCCCTAATCGAGACCCAGTACTTC. It translates to CASSQGALIETQYF.

The rearrangement links TRBV9 to TRBJ2-7; no definite D call. Germline V gene data show CDR1 as SGDLS and CDR2 as YYNGEE. This CDR3 is built from 15 residues. V lost 7 bases and J lost 0, with 17 bases in between. CDR3 DNA sequence: TGTGCCAGCTCCCCTGAGGCAGCGAGCTCCTACGAGCAGTACTTC. This gives the protein CASSPEAASSYEQYF.

The J gene is TRBJ1-4, the V gene TRBV7-9; TRBD1 is a possible D gene (6 bases). The CDR3 consists of 17 residues. The V gene's germline CDR1 is SEHNR and CDR2 FQNEAQ (reference sequence). The germline V and J ends were trimmed by 4 bases and 2 bases, with 17 bases remaining between them. CDR3 sequence: CASSWGRGGRTNEKLFF. The CDR3 DNA reads as TGTGCCAGCAGCTGGGGCCGCGGGGGCCGGACTAATGAAAAACTGTTTTTT.

The chain carries TRBV5-6 and TRBJ2-7, with a possible D match to TRBD2 (5 bases). Trimming cost V 0 bases and J 6 bases, with 13 bases left between them. Germline CDR1 and CDR2: SGHDT and YYEEEE. The CDR3 contains 14 residues. In DNA form, the CDR3 reads TGTGCCAGCAGCTTGGTGGAGGTCTCAGGCGAGCAGTACTTC. This translates into CASSLVEVSGEQYF. The complete variable domain, with remaining parts taken from reference TRBV5-6 and TRBJ2-7, reads DAGVTQSPTHLIKTRGQQVTLRCSPKSGHDTVSWYQQALGQGPQFIFQYYEEEERQRGNFPDRFSGHQFPNYSSELNVNALLLGDSALYLCASSLVEVSGEQYFGPGTRLTVT.

The chain uses TRBV11-2 and TRBJ2-7; maybe TRBD1 (5 bases). The length of the CDR3 is 16 residues. V was cut by 3 bases and J by 0 bases, with 15 bases left in between. Germline-derived CDR1 and CDR2 are SGHAT and FQNNGV. CDR3 nucleotides: TGTGCCAGCAGCTTGAATTTGGCAGGGTCCTCCTACGAGCAGTACTTC. It codes for CASSLNLAGSSYEQYF.

The count of this clone is one. The chain has TRBV25-1 and TRBJ2-7; D might be TRBD1 (5 bases). In germline, CDR1 is MGHDK, CDR2 SYGVNS. The CDR3 is 15 residues long. V gave up 2 bases and J gave up 2 bases, with 13 bases separating them. This CDR3 is CASSEQGSKTYEQYF. Written as DNA, the CDR3 is TGTGCCAGCAGTGAACAGGGTTCGAAAACCTACGAGCAGTACTTC.

The chain has TRBV9 and TRBJ2-3; TRBD2 might be the D (6 bases). This CDR3 is built from 15 residues. Germline V gene data show CDR1 as SGDLS and CDR2 as YYNGEE. V gave up 7 bases and J gave up 3 bases, with 18 bases separating them. Here the CDR3 DNA reads TGTGCCAGCTCTGGTGTAGCGGTCGGGACAGATACGCAGTATTTT. This translates into CASSGVAVGTDTQYF.

This sequence joins TRBV9 and TRBJ1-4; a possible D gene is TRBD1 (6 bases). V shed 1 base and J shed 7 bases, with 17 bases lying between them. Germline V CDR1 and CDR2: SGDLS, YYNGEE. The CDR3 length is 16 residues. This CDR3 reads CASSVMGGAGSEKLFF. Written as DNA, the CDR3 is TGTGCCAGCAGCGTAATGGGGGGGGCAGGTAGTGAAAAACTGTTTTTT.

This sequence joins TRBV9 and TRBJ2-1; 8 bases agree with TRBD1. Germline loops: CDR1 SGDLS, CDR2 YYNGEE. CDR3 length: 14 residues. The V segment lost 3 bases and the J segment 7 bases; nucleotides outside the gene matches: 6. The CDR3 loop is CASSDRTGRNEQFF. DNA for the CDR3: TGTGCCAGCAGCGACCGGACAGGGCGAAATGAGCAGTTCTTC.

The V and J genes are TRBV2 and TRBJ1-4, with TRBD1 matching 9 bases. V trimming: 6 bases; J trimming: 11 bases; junction bases outside the gene matches: 7. Germline lookup yields CDR1 SNHLY and CDR2 FYNNEI. CDR3 length: 13 residues. The CDR3 is CASRYETGGKLFF. The CDR3 nucleotides read TGTGCCAGCAGATACGAGACAGGGGGTAAACTGTTTTTT.

The CDR3 region has the DNA TGTGCCAGCTCACCACTCGACTGGTCCTACGAGCAGTACTTC. Residues: CASSPLDWSYEQYF. This chain links TRBV18 with TRBJ2-7; no firm D call. The CDR3 is 14 residues long. CDR1 and CDR2 (germline): KGHSH, LQKENI. Trimming removed 1 base at V and 1 base at J, with 8 bases between. The full variable domain, in which reference TRBV18 and TRBJ2-7 provide the parts outside the CDR3, is NAGVMQNPRHLVRRRGQEARLRCSPMKGHSHVYWYRQLPEEGLKFMVYLQKENIIDESGMPKERFSAEFPKEGPSILRIQQVVRGDSAAYFCASSPLDWSYEQYFGPGTRLTVT.

V gene TRBV7-9 combines with J gene TRBJ2-2; the D gene is possibly TRBD1 (6 bases). V lost 5 bases and J 1 base, leaving 11 bases between the germline ends. This CDR3 is built from 15 residues. The germline V gene encodes CDR1 SEHNR and CDR2 FQNEAQ (reference sequence). CDR3 coding DNA: TGTGCCAGCAGCCTGGGACACCTGAACACCGGGGAGCTGTTTTTT. Its protein is CASSLGHLNTGELFF.

J is TRBJ2-7 and V is TRBV30; 8 bases agree with TRBD2. The length of the CDR3 is 15 residues. Per germline, CDR1 GTSNPN and CDR2 SVGIG (reference sequence). The V gene end was trimmed by 3 bases and the J gene end by 2 bases; junction bases not matched to a gene: 9. CDR3 DNA: TGTGCCTGGAGAAAAGTGACTAGCGTAGCCTACGAGCAGTACTTC. Amino acids: CAWRKVTSVAYEQYF.

This clone was detected a few times. The chain links TRBV9 to TRBJ2-1, with 11 bases aligning to TRBD2. Unmatched junction bases numbered 2, after V lost 3 bases and J lost 3 bases. CDR3 length: 15 amino acids. CDR1 is SGDLS and CDR2 is YYNGEE in the germline V gene. CDR3 nucleotides: TGTGCCAGCAGCGAACTAGCGGGAGACTACAATGAGCAGTTCTTC. Translation: CASSELAGDYNEQFF. Variable domain in full (rest from reference TRBV9 and TRBJ2-1): DSGVTQTPKHLITATGQRVTLRCSPRSGDLSVYWYQQSLDQGLQFLIQYYNGEERAKGNILERFSAQQFPDLHSELNLSSLELGDSALYFCASSELAGDYNEQFFGPGTRLTVL.

The chain links TRBV30 to TRBJ2-7; a weak D match, TRBD2 (7 bases). With 7 bases removed from V and 3 bases from J, the gap between germline ends came to 22 bases. This CDR3 region has 15 residues. In germline, CDR1 is GTSNPN, CDR2 SVGIG (reference sequence). The CDR3 reads CAYTSDTGTNYEQYF. The CDR3 bases are TGTGCCTACACTAGCGACACGGGGACAAACTACGAGCAGTACTTC.

The V and J genes are TRBV18 and TRBJ2-7, with 9 bases identical to TRBD1. The J segment lost 2 bases and the V segment lost 3 bases, leaving 5 bases of the junction unmatched. The germline CDR1 and CDR2 sequences are KGHSH and LQKENI. CDR3 length: 15 residues. The CDR3 here is CASSPIRDRAYEQYF. CDR3 sequence (DNA): TGTGCCAGCTCACCGATCAGGGACAGGGCCTACGAGCAGTACTTC.

The DNA of the CDR3 is TGTGCTAGTGGTTTGGTACGGGGGGCGGGTGAAAAACTGTTTTTT. It specifies CASGLVRGAGEKLFF. The chain has TRBV12-5 and TRBJ1-4; the D gene is possibly TRBD1 (6 bases). Germline CDR1 LGHNT, CDR2 FRNRAP. V gave up 0 bases and J gave up 7 bases, with 12 bases separating them. This CDR3 comprises 15 residues.

The chain recombines TRBV4-1 with TRBJ1-5; 10 nucleotides match TRBD1. The CDR3 covers 16 residues. J gave up 4 bases and V 3 bases, and 6 bases lay outside the gene matches. Per germline, CDR1 MGHRA and CDR2 YSYEKL. In DNA, the CDR3 is TGCGCCAGCAGCCATGAACCGGGACAGGGGAATCAGCCCCAGCATTTT. Translating gives CASSHEPGQGNQPQHF.

This chain connects TRBV6-1 to TRBJ1-2; D is uncertain. The CDR3 length is 13 residues. Per germline, CDR1 MNHNS and CDR2 SASEGT. Trimming left V 2 bases short and J 11 bases short, with 15 bases between. The CDR3 DNA follows: TGTGCCAGCAGTGAAAGAAGGGAGGCAAGTTACACCTTC. Its translation: CASSERREASYTF.

The chain uses TRBV6-5 and TRBJ1-1; D gene ambiguous. V was shortened by 6 bases and J by 0 bases, with 14 bases between the two germline ends. The CDR3 extends over 15 amino acids. The V gene's germline CDR1 is MNHEY and CDR2 SVGAGI. For the CDR3, the DNA is TGTGCCAGCAGATTATCAGGTCGACTGAACACTGAAGCTTTCTTT. Its translation is CASRLSGRLNTEAFF.

The rearrangement uses TRBV2 and TRBJ2-1; 7 bases are a match to TRBD2. V shed 3 bases, J shed 10 bases, and the junction held 6 bases outside the gene matches. CDR1 and CDR2 (germline): SNHLY, FYNNEI. The CDR3 loop spans 13 amino acids. The CDR3: CASSERERGEQFF. The CDR3 DNA reads as TGTGCCAGCAGTGAGCGGGAGCGGGGAGAGCAGTTCTTC.

The chain joins TRBV2 to TRBJ2-1, with 11 bases that match TRBD2. Germline CDR1 is SNHLY and CDR2 is FYNNEI. Trimming at V came to 5 bases and at J to 8 bases, leaving 2 bases not matched to a gene. This CDR3 comprises 13 residues. The CDR3 coding sequence is TGTGCCAGCAGTATAGCGGGGGGGCATGAGCAGTTCTTC. It codes for CASSIAGGHEQFF.

V and J are TRBV28 and TRBJ2-1; TRBD2 aligns across 14 bases. With 5 bases clipped from V and 2 bases from J, the junction kept 14 bases outside the gene matches. Looked up from germline, CDR1 is MDHEN and CDR2 is SYDVKM. The CDR3 is 20 residues long. The CDR3 nucleotides are TGTGCCAGCAGTCCCTGGACTAGCGGGGGGCCTTCTCCACCCTACAATGAGCAGTTCTTC. This codes for CASSPWTSGGPSPPYNEQFF.

The gene calls are TRBV18 and TRBJ1-1, with a weak D call TRBD1 (5 bases). Germline V gene lookup returns CDR1 KGHSH and CDR2 LQKENI. The CDR3 is 13 residues long. V was pared by 2 bases and J by 7 bases, with 11 bases between. CDR3 sequence: CASSPAGVVEAFF. In DNA, the CDR3 is TGTGCCAGCTCACCAGCGGGGGTCGTTGAAGCTTTCTTT.

The chain recombines TRBV5-1 with TRBJ2-1, with 14 nucleotides matching TRBD2. The length of the CDR3 is 17 residues. CDR1 and CDR2 from the germline V gene are SGHRS and YFSETQ. Unmatched junction bases numbered 8, after V lost 1 base and J lost 8 bases. The CDR3 sequence is CASSLRLAGGPGDEQFF. The DNA of the CDR3 is TGCGCCAGCAGCTTGCGACTAGCGGGAGGGCCAGGCGATGAGCAGTTCTTC.